This T cell receptor beta chain came from a study of OX40 agonist ivuxolimab in advanced cancers. TCRdb keeps only in-frame clones here, not all; method: immunoSEQ multiplex PCR. This sample has 45,000 to 60,000 clones, with 85% to 90% found just once. V lost 3 bases to trimming and J lost 2 bases; unmatched junction nucleotides: 6. The V gene's germline CDR1 is LNHDA and CDR2 SQIVND (reference sequence). This CDR3 region has 17 residues. The receptor was derived from an adult with an advanced solid tumor such as melanoma, head and neck, liver or kidney cancer. The chain employs TRBV19 and TRBJ2-3; 12 bases agree with TRBD2. The sequences come from CD4+ or CD8+ T cells sorted from blood, collected in a trial of the OX40 agonist ivuxolimab. The CDR3 DNA reads TGTGCCAGTAGTATGCGGAGGACTAGCGGGGACACAGATACGCAGTATTTT. Amino acids: CASSMRRTSGDTDTQYF.